The next 2 T cell receptor beta chains were all read from a single sample in a study of blood T cell repertoires in COVID-19 (TCRdb year 2020). The library was produced with the immunoSEQ multiplex PCR assay. Imported from immuneACCESS, the table was reduced by TCRdb to in-frame sequences with V and J called. These copies leave out some clones; in studies compared against another copy, an unresolved V gene accounts for under half, and the cause of the remainder is not known. Across this sample there are roughly 410,000 clones, with about nine tenths seen only once. Less than 2% of the sample is held by the ten biggest clonotypes. The material sequenced was peripheral blood. The origin of the receptors is a woman between 35 and 50 years old with COVID-19, enrolled during active disease.

The chain joins TRBV6-5 to TRBJ1-2; 8 bases are a match to TRBD1. The germline CDR1 and CDR2 sequences are MNHEY and SVGAGI. This CDR3 is 14 amino acids long. J was trimmed by 4 bases and V by 7 bases; bases with no gene match: 8. The CDR3: CASTPDREVYGYTF. As DNA, the CDR3 is TGTGCCAGCACCCCGGACAGGGAGGTCTATGGCTACACCTTC.

This clone was recorded a few times. The rearrangement joins TRBV24-1 to TRBJ1-3; D is undetermined. This CDR3 region has 17 residues. V lost 2 bases and J 0 bases, leaving 13 bases between the germline ends. CDR1 KGHDR and CDR2 SFDVKD come from the germline V gene. This CDR3 is CATSDSSTDYSGNTIYF. The CDR3 region has the DNA TGTGCCACCAGTGATTCCTCGACGGACTACTCTGGAAACACCATATATTTT.